Below are 28 T cell receptor beta chains sequenced from a single sample in a study of beta chain features in type 1 diabetes. Every isolated RNA sample was fully reverse transcribed, so sequencing captured expressed TCRB transcripts. Only in-frame clones appear in the TCRdb table, and some are missing; sequencing was by immunoSEQ multiplex PCR. The sample lists hundreds of thousands of clones, 15% to 19% occurring once. The sample was naive CD4+ T cells from blood. These receptors came from a man aged 18 to 29 in good health.

The chain combines TRBV10-3 with TRBJ2-3; TRBD1 aligns across 7 bases. Germline V gene data show CDR1 as ENHRY and CDR2 as SYGVKD. Unmatched junction bases numbered 11, after V lost 6 bases and J lost 2 bases. This CDR3 region has 16 residues. CDR3 nucleotides: TGTGCCATCAGAACCAGAGGGGGCACGGCCACAGATACGCAGTATTTT. It yields the protein CAIRTRGGTATDTQYF.

This clone came up a few times. The chain is built from TRBV2 and TRBJ1-1; D is unclear. Deletions cut 6 bases from V and 5 bases from J, with 10 bases between. Germline CDR1 SNHLY, CDR2 FYNNEI. CDR3 size: 12 residues. Here the CDR3 DNA reads TGTGCCAGCAGGAGAGGGCTTACTGAAGCTTTCTTT. Protein product: CASRRGLTEAFF.

This clone was found a few times. The genes are TRBV7-9 and TRBJ1-4, with D maybe TRBD1 (5 bases). Trimming took 3 bases from V and 4 from J, leaving 9 bases between them. In germline, CDR1 is SEHNR, CDR2 FQNEAQ (reference sequence). CDR3 length: 14 amino acids. CDR3 DNA sequence: TGTGCCAGCAGCTTTTCACAGGATAATGAAAAACTGTTTTTT. This codes for CASSFSQDNEKLFF. Combining the CDR3 with reference TRBV7-9 and TRBJ1-4 gives the whole variable domain DTGVSQNPRHKITKRGQNVTFRCDPISEHNRLYWYRQTLGQGPEFLTYFQNEAQLEKSRLLSDRFSAERPKGSFSTLEIQRTEQGDSAMYLCASSFSQDNEKLFFGSGTQLSVL.

The rearrangement uses TRBV9 and TRBJ1-1; D is possibly TRBD1 (6 bases). CDR3 length: 15 amino acids. CDR1 and CDR2 from the germline V gene are SGDLS and YYNGEE. Trimming stripped 4 bases from V and 3 bases from J, with 16 bases between. CDR3 amino acids: CASSLEGGGHTEAFF. CDR3 DNA sequence: TGTGCCAGCAGCTTAGAGGGAGGGGGTCACACTGAAGCTTTCTTT.

The V gene is TRBV9, the J gene TRBJ1-5; 9 nucleotides align to TRBD1. CDR3 length equals 15 residues. The germline CDR1 and CDR2 sequences are SGDLS and YYNGEE. Trimming cost V 3 bases and J 2 bases; bases outside gene matches: 3. CDR3 DNA sequence: TGTGCCAGCAGCGCGGGGACAGGGCGCAATCAGCCCCAGCATTTT. The encoded protein is CASSAGTGRNQPQHF.

CDR3 loop: CASSEMRPPLHF. In DNA form, the CDR3 reads TGTGCCAGCAGTGAGATGAGACCGCCCCTCCACTTT. V and J are TRBV2 and TRBJ1-6, with no clear D. The CDR3 runs 12 residues. The V gene's germline CDR1 is SNHLY and CDR2 FYNNEI. Trimming stripped 3 bases from V and 13 bases from J, with 10 bases between.

The CDR3 sequence is CARTGTGNYGYTF. DNA for the CDR3: TGTGCCCGGACCGGGACCGGGAACTATGGCTACACCTTC. This chain uses TRBV2 with TRBJ1-2, with D possibly being TRBD1 (5 bases). In germline, CDR1 is SNHLY, CDR2 FYNNEI. This CDR3 has 13 amino acids. Between the trimmed V and J ends, which lost 11 bases and 2 bases, there was a span of 15 bases.

The genes are TRBV5-1 and TRBJ2-7; D may be TRBD1 or TRBD2 (6 bases each). The CDR3 loop spans 16 amino acids. V dropped 4 bases and J dropped 4 bases, with 21 bases sitting between them. CDR1 and CDR2 (germline): SGHRS, YFSETQ. The CDR3 sequence is CASSRGYNRVLYEQYF. DNA for the CDR3: TGCGCCAGCAGCCGGGGGTACAACAGGGTCCTGTACGAGCAGTACTTC.

This clone turned up a few times. The V and J genes are TRBV9 and TRBJ2-1, with D unclear. Trimming took 3 bases from V and 9 from J, leaving 7 bases between them. The germline V gene encodes CDR1 SGDLS and CDR2 YYNGEE. The CDR3 consists of 11 residues. DNA for the CDR3: TGTGCCAGCAGCGCCAATGTTGAGCAGTTCTTC. This encodes CASSANVEQFF. The entire variable domain, with the rest obtained from reference TRBV9 and TRBJ2-1, is as follows: DSGVTQTPKHLITATGQRVTLRCSPRSGDLSVYWYQQSLDQGLQFLIQYYNGEERAKGNILERFSAQQFPDLHSELNLSSLELGDSALYFCASSANVEQFFGPGTRLTVL.

This clone was seen more than once but under ten times. This chain connects TRBV5-4 to TRBJ1-4, with D possibly matching TRBD1 (5 bases). The V end lost 5 bases, the J end lost 4 bases, and 12 bases lay between the germline ends. The CDR3 consists of 14 residues. CDR1 SGHNT and CDR2 YYREEE come from the germline V gene (reference sequence). CDR3 coding DNA: TGTGCCAGCAGAACCGGGACGGATAATGAAAAACTGTTTTTT. This codes for CASRTGTDNEKLFF.

The chain has TRBV25-1 and TRBJ2-7; D is possibly TRBD1 (6 bases). Trimming left V 6 bases short and J 3 bases short, with 18 bases between. In germline, CDR1 is MGHDK, CDR2 SYGVNS. The CDR3 sequence is 15 residues long. CDR3 in DNA: TGTGCCAGCAGGAAGACAGGCCTTAGATTCTACGAGCAGTACTTC. It encodes CASRKTGLRFYEQYF.

This clone was seen a few times. The chain uses TRBV5-1 and TRBJ2-1, with 9 bases identical to TRBD2. Germline CDR1 is SGHRS and CDR2 is YFSETQ. CDR3 length: 16 amino acids. V gave up 0 bases and J gave up 6 bases; unmatched junction bases: 7. CDR3 in amino acids: CASSLVVAGAGNEQFF. In nucleotides, the CDR3 is TGCGCCAGCAGCTTGGTCGTAGCGGGAGCGGGCAATGAGCAGTTCTTC.

In this sample, this clone turned up a few times. This chain connects TRBV28 to TRBJ1-6, with TRBD1 as a possible D gene (6 bases). Deletions cut 10 bases from V and 7 bases from J, with 14 bases between. CDR3 length: 13 amino acids. From germline, CDR1 is MDHEN and CDR2 SYDVKM. CDR3 in DNA: TGTGCCAATTCAGGGGCAGGGAATTCACCCCTCCACTTT. As protein: CANSGAGNSPLHF. Looking up the rest from reference TRBV28 and TRBJ1-6 gives the full variable domain: DVKVTQSSRYLVKRTGEKVFLECVQDMDHENMFWYRQDPGLGLRLIYFSYDVKMKEKGDIPEGYSVSREKKERFSLILESASTNQTSMYLCANSGAGNSPLHFGNGTRLTVT.

This clone was recorded a few times. The rearrangement joins TRBV27 to TRBJ2-5; 9 bases line up with TRBD2. There are 16 residues in the CDR3. Trimming removed 5 bases from V and 2 bases from J; junction bases left unmatched: 9. The germline CDR1 and CDR2 sequences are MNHEY and SMNVEV (reference sequence). CDR3 DNA: TGTGCCAGCAGTGATAGAGGGGCGGGAGGGCAAGAGACCCAGTACTTC. Encoded protein: CASSDRGAGGQETQYF.

This chain joins TRBV20-1 and TRBJ1-1; TRBD1 is a possible D gene (5 bases). V lost 6 bases, J lost 7 bases, and 12 bases lay in between. This CDR3 region has 11 residues. Per the germline V gene, CDR1 is DFQATT and CDR2 is SNEGSKA (reference sequence). The DNA of the CDR3 is TGCAGTGCCCCCGGGACGGGTGAAGCTTTCTTT. The encoded protein is CSAPGTGEAFF.

The chain carries TRBV4-2 and TRBJ2-7, with 8 bases aligning to TRBD2. CDR1 is LGHNA, CDR2 YNFKEQ, per germline. V gave up 3 bases and J gave up 6 bases; unmatched junction bases: 10. This CDR3 contains 15 residues. The CDR3 is CASSQVAGTRGEQYF. For the CDR3, the DNA is TGTGCCAGCAGCCAGGTTGCCGGGACTAGGGGCGAGCAGTACTTC.

The V gene is TRBV7-2, the J gene TRBJ2-1; no clear D gene. With 4 bases removed from V and 4 bases from J, the gap between germline ends came to 11 bases. Germline V gives CDR1 SGHTA, CDR2 FQGNSA. CDR3 length: 14 amino acids. The CDR3 DNA reads as TGTGCCAGCAGCTCCCTGCCCAGATACAATGAGCAGTTCTTC. It encodes CASSSLPRYNEQFF. The variable domain in full, with the rest retrieved from reference TRBV7-2 and TRBJ2-1, is GAGVSQSPSNKVTEKGKDVELRCDPISGHTALYWYRQSLGQGLEFLIYFQGNSAPDKSGLPSDRFSAERTGGSVSTLTIQRTQQEDSAVYLCASSSLPRYNEQFFGPGTRLTVL.

This chain connects TRBV7-2 to TRBJ2-7; 7 positions match TRBD1. Germline V gene data show CDR1 as SGHTA and CDR2 as FQGNSA. After removal of 5 bases from V and 0 bases from J, the junction contained 7 bases not matched to a gene. The CDR3 is made up of 15 amino acids. The CDR3 loop reads CASSQTRTGSYEQYF. The CDR3, as DNA: TGTGCCAGCAGCCAAACGAGGACAGGCTCCTACGAGCAGTACTTC.

The gene calls are TRBV9 and TRBJ2-1; D remains unclear. Trimming stripped 4 bases from V and 5 bases from J, with 16 bases between. The V gene's germline CDR1 is SGDLS and CDR2 YYNGEE. This CDR3 has 15 amino acids. CDR3 sequence: CASSSQSARDNEQFF. The DNA of the CDR3 is TGTGCCAGCAGCTCCCAGTCGGCTCGGGACAATGAGCAGTTCTTC.

The V call is TRBV25-1, the J call TRBJ1-1; unclear D gene. Germline V lookup: CDR1 MGHDK, CDR2 SYGVNS. The CDR3 consists of 15 residues. V was clipped by 2 bases and J by 1 base, with 11 bases between them. The CDR3 nucleotides read TGTGCCAGCAGTGAACCCGGAAATTCGAACACTGAAGCTTTCTTT. It codes for CASSEPGNSNTEAFF.

This clone occurred a few times. This chain uses TRBV7-8 with TRBJ2-7; 15 bases match TRBD2. Losses at the gene ends were 4 bases for V and 0 bases for J; bases not matched to a gene: 7. The germline CDR1 and CDR2 sequences are SGHVS and FQNEAQ. The CDR3 covers 18 residues. In DNA, the CDR3 is TGTGCCAGCAGCTCGCGGACTAGCGGGGGGGTATACTCCTACGAGCAGTACTTC. Translated, it gives CASSSRTSGGVYSYEQYF.

This clone has more than one count but fewer than ten. This rearrangement joins TRBV7-3 to TRBJ2-3, with D possibly TRBD1 on 5 matching bases. Looked up from germline, CDR1 is SGHTA and CDR2 is FQGTGA. CDR3 length: 16 amino acids. The V gene lost 5 bases and the J gene lost 1 base, with 16 bases spanning the gap. In nucleotides, the CDR3 is TGTGCCAGCAGCCAAGGGAACGGACAACGCACAGATACGCAGTATTTT. Translated: CASSQGNGQRTDTQYF.

The DNA of the CDR3 is TGCGCCAGCAGACCCTGGGGGGGACAGGGGCACAATGAGCAGTTCTTC. Amino acids: CASRPWGGQGHNEQFF. This chain joins TRBV4-1 and TRBJ2-1; 10 bases fit TRBD1. The J segment lost 5 bases and the V segment lost 6 bases, leaving 10 bases of the junction unmatched. This CDR3 contains 16 residues. Germline V lookup: CDR1 MGHRA, CDR2 YSYEKL.

This chain connects TRBV11-2 to TRBJ2-3; TRBD2 agrees at 10 bases. Trimming took 5 bases from V and 1 from J; bases not matched to a gene: 3. There are 15 residues in the CDR3. Germline V gives CDR1 SGHAT, CDR2 FQNNGV. The CDR3 sequence is CASSGTSAGTDTQYF. CDR3 DNA: TGTGCCAGCAGCGGGACTAGCGCTGGCACAGATACGCAGTATTTT.

This sequence joins TRBV9 and TRBJ2-3; D gene unclear. The length of the CDR3 is 14 residues. Germline V gene data show CDR1 as SGDLS and CDR2 as YYNGEE. V was clipped by 0 bases and J by 2 bases, with 7 bases between them. Here the CDR3 DNA reads TGTGCCAGCAGCGTAGTGTTGGCCACAGATACGCAGTATTTT. Translation gives CASSVVLATDTQYF.

This clone came up a few times. V gene TRBV28 combines with J gene TRBJ2-7; 9 bases are a match to TRBD1. Germline values: CDR1 MDHEN, CDR2 SYDVKM. Losses at the gene ends were 1 base for V and 0 bases for J; bases not matched to a gene: 7. The CDR3 is 17 amino acids. The CDR3 protein is CASSLLPGTGLSYEQYF. CDR3 nucleotide sequence: TGTGCCAGCAGTTTATTGCCCGGGACAGGGCTCTCCTACGAGCAGTACTTC.

This chain uses TRBV10-3 with TRBJ2-7; no definite D call. Germline loops: CDR1 ENHRY, CDR2 SYGVKD. The CDR3 contains 12 residues. V lost 6 bases and J 2 bases, leaving 8 bases between the germline ends. The CDR3: CAIRGNPYEQYF. DNA for the CDR3: TGTGCCATCAGGGGGAACCCCTACGAGCAGTACTTC.

This clone was detected only a few times. This sequence joins TRBV6-6 and TRBJ2-1; 8 bases match TRBD2. CDR1 MNHNY and CDR2 SVGAGI come from the germline V gene (reference sequence). The CDR3 loop spans 15 amino acids. With V trimmed by 2 bases and J by 6 bases, 6 bases remained unmatched. The CDR3 DNA reads TGTGCCAGCAGTTACCGGGAGGGCGGTTTCAATGAGCAGTTCTTC. Translation: CASSYREGGFNEQFF.